The clone carrying this T cell receptor beta chain was picked up a small number of times. Its specificity is unknown. The source of the sample is a study of T cell repertoires in cytomegalovirus infection. Germline CDR1 and CDR2: LGHNA and YSLEER. Trimming removed 0 bases at V and 6 bases at J, with 15 bases between. There are 16 residues in the CDR3. Via MiXCR, TCRdb re-called the reads, giving one row per CDR3 protein. The data show just under 500,000 distinct CDR3 sequences, with about 33% seen just once and roughly 16% held by the top ten. The chain uses TRBV4-3 and TRBJ2-1, with a tentative D call TRBD2 (6 bases). Sequencing used cultured PBMCs, obtained from culture after CMV antigen stimulation. The sequence was obtained from a human donor in good health (CMV status not recorded). Some clones in this sample may be carry-over from other donors' samples. The CDR3 region is CASSQEDYNAVNEQFF. The DNA for the CDR3 is TGCGCCAGCAGCCAAGAGGACTATAACGCTGTCAATGAGCAGTTCTTC.